The 8 T cell receptor beta chains below all came from one sample that was sequenced in a study of blood T cell repertoires in COVID-19. Profiled with immunoSEQ multiplex PCR; TCRdb holds only in-frame clones, not every one. The sample yields more than 200,000 clones, 70% to 90% seen once. Material for sequencing was peripheral blood. The source of these receptors is a man aged 25 to 45 with COVID-19, enrolled during active disease.

The rearrangement links TRBV9 to TRBJ2-3, with TRBD1 as a possible D gene (6 bases). The CDR3 has 14 residues. V lost 0 bases and J 3 bases, leaving 8 bases between the germline ends. Germline CDR1 and CDR2: SGDLS and YYNGEE. The CDR3 sequence is CASSVGQGTDTQYF. As DNA, the CDR3 is TGTGCCAGCAGCGTAGGTCAGGGGACAGATACGCAGTATTTT.

The V and J genes are TRBV2 and TRBJ2-2, with TRBD2 matching over 7 bases. CDR3 length: 14 residues. V trimming: 7 bases; J trimming: 0 bases; junction bases outside the gene matches: 2. CDR1 is SNHLY and CDR2 is FYNNEI in the germline V gene. The CDR3 region has the DNA TGTGCCAGCAAAAGCGGGACGAACACCGGGGAGCTGTTTTTT. Its protein is CASKSGTNTGELFF.

This clone was seen more than once but under ten times. V gene TRBV7-8 combines with J gene TRBJ2-2; TRBD1 matches 7 bases. Germline V gene sequence: CDR1 SGHVS, CDR2 FQNEAQ. The CDR3 has 18 amino acids. Trimming removed 1 base from V and 4 bases from J; junction bases left unmatched: 12. The CDR3 nucleotides are TGTGCCAGCAGCTTAGAACAAGACGGGACAGCAATCACCGGGGAGCTGTTTTTT. Translating it yields CASSLEQDGTAITGELFF.

V and J are TRBV5-8 and TRBJ2-1; 8 nucleotides align to TRBD1. CDR3 length: 17 amino acids. The V gene's germline CDR1 is SGHTS and CDR2 YDEGEE. V was clipped by 2 bases and J by 3 bases; unmatched bases: 10. The CDR3 DNA sequence: TGTGCCAGCAGCTTCCTCCCTCGAGGACAGGGCTACAATGAGCAGTTCTTC. Translation: CASSFLPRGQGYNEQFF. Together with reference TRBV5-8 and TRBJ2-1, the CDR3 gives the full variable domain: EAGVTQSPTHLIKTRGQQATLRCSPISGHTSVYWYQQALGLGLQFLLWYDEGEERNRGNFPPRFSGRQFPNYSSELNVNALELEDSALYLCASSFLPRGQGYNEQFFGPGTRLTVL.

This chain joins TRBV6-1 and TRBJ1-5; D is perhaps TRBD1 (6 bases). V was cut by 4 bases and J by 2 bases, with 12 bases left in between. The germline CDR1 and CDR2 sequences are MNHNS and SASEGT. The length of the CDR3 is 15 residues. The CDR3 sequence: CASSGSQGRNQPQHF. The CDR3 DNA reads as TGTGCCAGCAGTGGCTCACAGGGACGCAATCAGCCCCAGCATTTT.

The chain is built from TRBV6-5 and TRBJ1-2; weak D call: TRBD1 (5 bases). Per the germline V gene, CDR1 is MNHEY and CDR2 is SVGAGI. Trimming cost V 0 bases and J 4 bases, with 12 bases left between them. The CDR3 contains 15 residues. The CDR3 here is CASSYSSQGIYGYTF. The CDR3 nucleotides read TGTGCCAGCAGTTACTCTTCCCAGGGCATCTATGGCTACACCTTC.

The V and J genes are TRBV27 and TRBJ1-4, with D tentatively TRBD1 (6 bases). The CDR3 has 15 residues. Germline values: CDR1 MNHEY, CDR2 SMNVEV (reference sequence). V shed 5 bases and J shed 3 bases, with 13 bases lying between them. CDR3 sequence reads: CASSVTGTPNEKLFF. The DNA for the CDR3 is TGTGCCAGCAGTGTAACAGGGACGCCTAATGAAAAACTGTTTTTT.

V and J are TRBV7-2 and TRBJ2-1; 12 bases map to TRBD2. The CDR3 has 15 amino acids. The V and J ends lost 5 bases and 6 bases, in that order; junction bases with no gene match: 5. Per the germline V gene, CDR1 is SGHTA and CDR2 is FQGNSA. CDR3 coding DNA: TGTGCCAGCAGCCTTCGGACTAGCGGGGCCAATGAGCAGTTCTTC. It translates to CASSLRTSGANEQFF. The whole variable domain, filled in from reference TRBV7-2 and TRBJ2-1, reads GAGVSQSPSNKVTEKGKDVELRCDPISGHTALYWYRQSLGQGLEFLIYFQGNSAPDKSGLPSDRFSAERTGGSVSTLTIQRTQQEDSAVYLCASSLRTSGANEQFFGPGTRLTVL.